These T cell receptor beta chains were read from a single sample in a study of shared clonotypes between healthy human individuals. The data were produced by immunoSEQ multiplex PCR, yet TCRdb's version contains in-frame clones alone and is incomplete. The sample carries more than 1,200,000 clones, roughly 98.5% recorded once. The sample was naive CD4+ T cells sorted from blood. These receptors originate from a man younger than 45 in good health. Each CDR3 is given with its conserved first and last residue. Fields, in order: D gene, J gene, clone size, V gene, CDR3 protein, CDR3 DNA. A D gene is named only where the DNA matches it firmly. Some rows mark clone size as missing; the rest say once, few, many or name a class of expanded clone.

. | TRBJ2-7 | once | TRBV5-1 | CASSLGAGAYEQYF | TGCGCCAGCAGCTTGGGTGCAGGAGCGTACGAGCAGTACTTC
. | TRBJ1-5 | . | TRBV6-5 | CASSPTGNQPQHF | TGTGCCAGCAGCCCGACAGGCAATCAGCCCCAGCATTTT
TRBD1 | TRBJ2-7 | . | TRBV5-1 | CASSETGGPEQYF | TGCGCCAGCAGCGAAACAGGGGGCCCCGAGCAGTACTTC
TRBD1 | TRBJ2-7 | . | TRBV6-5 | CASSQGAYEQYF | TGTGCCAGTTCACAGGGGGCCTACGAGCAGTACTTC
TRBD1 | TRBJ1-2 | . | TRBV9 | CASRPGGGYTF | TGTGCCAGCAGACCAGGGGGCGGCTACACCTTC
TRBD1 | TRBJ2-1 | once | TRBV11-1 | CASSPFRGWGENNEQFF | TGTGCCAGCAGCCCGTTCAGGGGGTGGGGTGAAAACAATGAGCAGTTCTTC
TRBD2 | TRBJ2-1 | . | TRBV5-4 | CASSSAGGDEQFF | TGTGCCAGCAGCTCAGCGGGGGGGGATGAGCAGTTCTTC
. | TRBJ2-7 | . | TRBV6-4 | CASRGPPVGVCEQYF | TGTGCCAGCAGGGGCCCTCCGGTCGGTGTCTGCGAGCAGTACTTC
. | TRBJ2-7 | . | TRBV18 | CASSLSGPYEQYF | TGTGCCAGCTCACTTTCCGGCCCCTACGAGCAGTACTTC
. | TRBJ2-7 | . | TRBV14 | CASSPYARDPRNEQYF | TGTGCCAGCAGCCCATACGCCAGGGACCCCCGTAACGAGCAGTACTTC
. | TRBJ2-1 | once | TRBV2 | CASSETHSLGEQFF | TGTGCCAGCAGTGAAACCCACTCTCTGGGAGAGCAGTTCTTC
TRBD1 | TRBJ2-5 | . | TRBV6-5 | CASNRGDRAQETQYF | TGTGCCAGCAACCGGGGTGACAGGGCACAAGAGACCCAGTACTTC
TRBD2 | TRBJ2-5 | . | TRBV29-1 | CSVEEVASGVQETQYF | TGCAGCGTTGAAGAGGTAGCTAGCGGGGTCCAAGAGACCCAGTACTTC
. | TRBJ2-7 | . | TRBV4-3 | CASSQHRTLSYEQYF | TGCGCCAGCAGCCAACATCGGACACTCTCCTACGAGCAGTACTTC
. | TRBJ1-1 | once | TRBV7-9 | CASSFGGRRGKTEAFF | TGTGCCAGCAGCTTCGGCGGGCGGAGGGGAAAAACTGAAGCTTTCTTT
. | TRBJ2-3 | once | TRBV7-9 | CASSQDKLWTTDTQYF | TGTGCCAGCAGCCAGGATAAATTGTGGACCACAGATACGCAGTATTTT
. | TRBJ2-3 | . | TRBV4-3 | CASSQATLVADTQYF | TGCGCCAGCAGCCAAGCCACCTTAGTAGCCGATACGCAGTATTTT